The 24 T cell receptor beta chains listed next were all sequenced from one sample in a study of cytotoxic CD8 clonotypes in ibrutinib-treated CLL. This table comes from immunoSEQ multiplex PCR, and its TCRdb copy is limited to in-frame clones, with some not included. The table lists about 140,000 clones, over 75% of them singletons, with less than 9% in the top ten. The sample in question was PBMCs, obtained after 36 months of ibrutinib treatment. Source of these receptors: a human donor with chronic lymphocytic leukemia.

CDR3 sequence (DNA): TGTGCCAGTAGTATGGCTAGCCCAGATACGCAGTATTTT. The encoded protein is CASSMASPDTQYF. The chain recombines TRBV19 with TRBJ2-3; TRBD2 might be the D (5 bases). The CDR3 is made up of 13 amino acids. V gave up 3 bases and J gave up 4 bases, with 8 bases separating them. Germline V gene sequence: CDR1 LNHDA, CDR2 SQIVND (reference sequence). The full variable domain, completed using reference TRBV19 and TRBJ2-3, is DGGITQSPKYLFRKEGQNVTLSCEQNLNHDAMYWYRQDPGQGLRLIYYSQIVNDFQKGDIAEGYSVSREKKESFPLTVTSAQKNPTAFYLCASSMASPDTQYFGPGTRLTVL.

CDR3: CASSVQGVTFNEQFF. Written as DNA, the CDR3 is TGTGCCAGCAGCGTCCAGGGGGTCACGTTCAATGAGCAGTTCTTC. J is TRBJ2-1 and V is TRBV9; the match to TRBD1 covers 7 bases. Germline V gene lookup returns CDR1 SGDLS and CDR2 YYNGEE. The CDR3 contains 15 residues. Trimming at V came to 2 bases and at J to 6 bases, leaving 8 bases not matched to a gene.

The chain uses TRBV6-5 and TRBJ1-5; D gene ambiguous. Germline V gene data show CDR1 as MNHEY and CDR2 as SVGAGI. Trimming took 5 bases from V and 4 from J, leaving 15 bases between them. The CDR3 spans 15 residues. In DNA form, the CDR3 reads TGTGCCAGCAGTCGCTCGACTGTCCCTAATCAGCCCCAGCATTTT. This encodes CASSRSTVPNQPQHF.

This sequence joins TRBV4-1 and TRBJ1-1, with TRBD1 matching 8 bases. The V and J ends lost 4 bases and 1 base, in that order; junction bases with no gene match: 5. The CDR3 contains 15 residues. Per germline, CDR1 MGHRA and CDR2 YSYEKL. The CDR3 coding sequence is TGCGCCAGCAGCCCCCGACAGGGGCAGAACACTGAAGCTTTCTTT. Its translation is CASSPRQGQNTEAFF.

The chain couples TRBV27 to TRBJ1-1; 7 positions agree with TRBD1. The CDR3 consists of 14 residues. The germline CDR1 and CDR2 sequences are MNHEY and SMNVEV (reference sequence). After removal of 2 bases from V and 11 bases from J, the junction contained 11 bases not matched to a gene. CDR3 region: CASSLILTGTFAFF. The DNA of the CDR3 is TGTGCCAGCAGTTTAATCTTGACAGGGACCTTTGCTTTCTTT.

The chain recombines TRBV6-1 with TRBJ1-1, with 7 bases fitting TRBD1. CDR1 and CDR2 from the germline V gene are MNHNS and SASEGT. V lost 5 bases, J lost 4 bases, and 10 bases stayed unmatched. The CDR3 loop spans 15 amino acids. This CDR3 is CASSQTGDGSTEAFF. In DNA form, the CDR3 reads TGTGCCAGCAGTCAAACAGGGGACGGGAGCACTGAAGCTTTCTTT.

In this sample, this clone turned up once. V and J are TRBV7-8 and TRBJ1-1; TRBD1 might be the D (5 bases). The CDR3 is made up of 14 amino acids. V was clipped by 5 bases and J by 6 bases, with 16 bases between them. Germline V gene lookup returns CDR1 SGHVS and CDR2 FQNEAQ. The CDR3, as DNA: TGTGCCAGCAGCAAAGGGATTCTGGGGGCTGAAGCTTTCTTT. Its translation is CASSKGILGAEAFF.

The V and J genes are TRBV6-5 and TRBJ2-4; maybe TRBD2 (6 bases). CDR3 length equals 14 residues. V lost 2 bases and J lost 2, with 7 bases in between. The germline CDR1 and CDR2 sequences are MNHEY and SVGAGI. The CDR3 sequence: CASSYGRTKNIQYF. The CDR3 DNA follows: TGTGCCAGCAGTTACGGGAGGACCAAAAACATTCAGTACTTC.

This chain links TRBV5-1 with TRBJ1-3; D unresolved. The CDR3 sequence is 15 residues long. Germline CDR1 SGHRS, CDR2 YFSETQ. The V end was cut by 1 base, the J end by 0 bases, with 8 bases between. CDR3 region: CASSLPNPSGNTIYF. CDR3 DNA sequence: TGCGCCAGCAGCTTGCCGAATCCCTCTGGAAACACCATATATTTT. Full variable domain (outside the CDR3, taken from reference TRBV5-1 and TRBJ1-3): KAGVTQTPRYLIKTRGQQVTLSCSPISGHRSVSWYQQTPGQGLQFLFEYFSETQRNKGNFPGRFSGRQFSNSRSEMNVSTLELGDSALYLCASSLPNPSGNTIYFGEGSWLTVV.

On this clone: The same CDR3 is also encoded by other DNA sequences in this sample. CDR3 nucleotides: TGTGCCAGCAGGCTGGGCGGGCTGAACACTGAAGCTTTCTTT. Amino acid sequence: CASRLGGLNTEAFF. This sequence joins TRBV2 and TRBJ1-1; D uncertain. The CDR3 is made up of 14 amino acids. Germline CDR1 is SNHLY and CDR2 is FYNNEI. V was shortened by 6 bases and J by 0 bases, with 11 bases between the two germline ends.

The gene calls are TRBV7-9 and TRBJ1-3; D remains ambiguous. V was pared by 2 bases and J by 4 bases, with 6 bases between. CDR3 length: 13 residues. Germline lookup yields CDR1 SEHNR and CDR2 FQNEAQ (reference sequence). The CDR3 nucleotides read TGTGCCAGCAGCTTAACAGTCGGAAACACCATATATTTT. It encodes CASSLTVGNTIYF. Combining the CDR3 with reference TRBV7-9 and TRBJ1-3 gives the whole variable domain DTGVSQNPRHKITKRGQNVTFRCDPISEHNRLYWYRQTLGQGPEFLTYFQNEAQLEKSRLLSDRFSAERPKGSFSTLEIQRTEQGDSAMYLCASSLTVGNTIYFGEGSWLTVV.

The rearrangement uses TRBV5-4 and TRBJ2-7, with 10 bases lining up with TRBD2. CDR3 length: 13 residues. V trimming: 5 bases; J trimming: 4 bases; junction bases outside the gene matches: 3. Germline values: CDR1 SGHNT, CDR2 YYREEE (reference sequence). The CDR3 nucleotides are TGTGCCAGCAGATCTAGCGGGAGTTACGAGCAGTACTTC. It is translated as CASRSSGSYEQYF. The full variable domain, in which reference TRBV5-4 and TRBJ2-7 provide the parts outside the CDR3, is ETGVTQSPTHLIKTRGQQVTLRCSSQSGHNTVSWYQQALGQGPQFIFQYYREEENGRGNFPPRFSGLQFPNYSSELNVNALELDDSALYLCASRSSGSYEQYFGPGTRLTVT.

This chain connects TRBV4-2 to TRBJ2-7, with 7 bases matching TRBD2. Per the germline V gene, CDR1 is LGHNA and CDR2 is YNFKEQ. This CDR3 is 15 amino acids long. The V gene end was trimmed by 3 bases and the J gene end by 6 bases; junction bases not matched to a gene: 11. CDR3 protein: CASSQARAGEIEQYF. The CDR3 DNA follows: TGTGCCAGCAGCCAGGCTAGGGCGGGAGAAATCGAGCAGTACTTC.

The V and J genes are TRBV2 and TRBJ2-5, with 7 nucleotides matching TRBD1. V was clipped by 6 bases and J by 4 bases; unmatched bases: 8. CDR1 and CDR2 from the germline V gene are SNHLY and FYNNEI. The CDR3 has 14 residues. CDR3 in DNA: TGTGCCAGCAGCTCCCGGACAGGTTTAGAGACCCAGTACTTC. This gives the protein CASSSRTGLETQYF.

V usage is TRBV5-1 and J usage is TRBJ1-6, with TRBD1 matching over 7 bases. The length of the CDR3 is 14 residues. The germline CDR1 and CDR2 sequences are SGHRS and YFSETQ. The V segment lost 2 bases and the J segment 7 bases; nucleotides outside the gene matches: 3. CDR3 DNA sequence: TGCGCCAGCAGCTTTGGACAGGAAAATTCACCCCTCCACTTT. This gives the protein CASSFGQENSPLHF.

This sequence joins TRBV5-8 and TRBJ1-2; no clear D. V lost 0 bases and J 6 bases, leaving 12 bases between the germline ends. Germline CDR1 and CDR2: SGHTS and YDEGEE. The CDR3 has 14 amino acids. The CDR3, as DNA: TGTGCCAGCAGCTTGGTGGACGGACTCCATGGCTACACCTTC. Its translation: CASSLVDGLHGYTF. The variable domain in full, completed from reference TRBV5-8 and TRBJ1-2, reads EAGVTQSPTHLIKTRGQQATLRCSPISGHTSVYWYQQALGLGLQFLLWYDEGEERNRGNFPPRFSGRQFPNYSSELNVNALELEDSALYLCASSLVDGLHGYTFGSGTRLTVV.

The J gene is TRBJ2-7, the V gene TRBV7-5; the table's D call, TRBD2, has no DNA check behind it. TRBV7-5 is deemed a pseudogene. CDR3 size: 17 residues. The CDR3 protein is CVRSLARACPSSYEQYF. Written as DNA, the CDR3 is TGTGTCAGAAGCTTAGCGAGAGCTTGCCCAAGCTCCTACGAGCAGTACTTC.

Written as DNA, the CDR3 is TGCGCCAGCAGCTTGGTTGGAGGGCAGGGCACTGAAGCTTTCTTT. Protein: CASSLVGGQGTEAFF. This chain links TRBV5-1 with TRBJ1-1, with D possibly TRBD1 on 5 matching bases. Germline V CDR1 and CDR2: SGHRS, YFSETQ. The V and J ends lost 0 bases and 4 bases respectively, with 13 bases between them. This CDR3 region has 15 residues.

The chain's CDR3 is CASSPSSSAALGAQYF. The CDR3 DNA reads as TGTGCCAGCTCACCATCATCCAGCGCGGCCCTTGGGGCCCAGTACTTC. The gene calls are TRBV18 and TRBJ2-5; D not resolved. The germline CDR1 and CDR2 sequences are KGHSH and LQKENI. Trimming pared 2 bases from V and 9 bases from J, leaving 22 bases between. This CDR3 spans 16 amino acids.

This clone has only a few counts. This chain connects TRBV28 to TRBJ1-4; D call uncertain. Trimming took off 6 bases at V and 0 bases at J, with 11 bases between the two ends. Germline CDR1 reads MDHEN; CDR2 reads SYDVKM. CDR3 length: 15 amino acids. The CDR3 DNA sequence: TGTGCCAGCAGCCCCGGCGGTGCAACTAATGAAAAACTGTTTTTT. Translating gives CASSPGGATNEKLFF.

V gene TRBV9 combines with J gene TRBJ2-1; no clear D. The ends were cut back, 0 bases at V and 0 bases at J, with 7 bases in the middle. Germline CDR1 and CDR2: SGDLS and YYNGEE. CDR3 length: 15 amino acids. The CDR3 loop is CASSVESVSYNEQFF. Written as DNA, the CDR3 is TGTGCCAGCAGCGTAGAGAGTGTCTCCTACAATGAGCAGTTCTTC.

This chain uses TRBV11-2 with TRBJ2-5, with D unclear. Germline V gene lookup returns CDR1 SGHAT and CDR2 FQNNGV. The CDR3 contains 11 residues. V shed 5 bases and J shed 7 bases, with 8 bases lying between them. The CDR3 loop is CASSDGGTQYF. The CDR3 nucleotides read TGTGCCAGCAGCGACGGTGGGACCCAGTACTTC.

The V call is TRBV5-1, the J call TRBJ2-1; weak D call: TRBD1 (6 bases). The CDR3 spans 15 residues. Germline loops: CDR1 SGHRS, CDR2 YFSETQ. The V gene lost 1 base and the J gene lost 2 bases, with 10 bases spanning the gap. The DNA of the CDR3 is TGCGCCAGCAGCTTGAAACAGGGTACCTACAATGAGCAGTTCTTC. Amino acid sequence: CASSLKQGTYNEQFF. The variable domain in full, completed from reference TRBV5-1 and TRBJ2-1, reads KAGVTQTPRYLIKTRGQQVTLSCSPISGHRSVSWYQQTPGQGLQFLFEYFSETQRNKGNFPGRFSGRQFSNSRSEMNVSTLELGDSALYLCASSLKQGTYNEQFFGPGTRLTVL.

This chain connects TRBV4-1 to TRBJ2-7, with TRBD1 identical over 11 bases. Germline V lookup: CDR1 MGHRA, CDR2 YSYEKL. Trimming removed 0 bases from V and 6 bases from J; junction bases left unmatched: 16. The CDR3 consists of 19 residues. The CDR3 sequence is CASSQDRVYWGQGDSEQYF. CDR3 sequence (DNA): TGCGCCAGCAGCCAAGATAGGGTCTATTGGGGACAGGGGGACTCCGAGCAGTACTTC.